This TCR beta chain was found in a study of T-cell reconstitution after alpha-beta-depleted transplantation in children. Germline CDR1 and CDR2: DFQATT and SNEGSKA (reference sequence). The V gene lost 3 bases and the J gene lost 7 bases, with 10 bases spanning the gap. The CDR3 length is 12 residues. With regard to this clonotype: The target antigen is unknown.

Study-level points and caveats: Expanded clones from the graft, numbering several hundred, reportedly supplied alpha-beta T cells about two months after transplant. Several patients had high TCRbeta diversity at day 60; it came from surviving recipient T cells and thymic progenitors. T-cell counts and diversity were attributed mostly to newly produced T cells one year after transplant.

TCRbeta library preparation incorporated unique molecular identifiers. One entry per CDR3 protein, called by TCRdb with MiXCR from the PCR reads. The sample holds 800,000 to 1,000,000 distinct CDR3 sequences; 25% to 35% are singletons and the top ten take around 30%. The sample was PBMCs, mostly from graft donor cells, taken 360 days after TCRalphabeta/CD19-depleted stem cell transplant. The gene calls are TRBV20-1 and TRBJ1-5, with D possibly being TRBD1 (5 bases). The receptor was derived from a boy in the first two years of life who had a stem cell transplant for SCID, so the T cells may come from the graft donor. Here the CDR3 reads CSARGEEQPQHF. CDR3 DNA: TGCAGTGCTAGGGGGGAAGAACAGCCCCAGCATTTT.